This TCR beta chain came from a study of shared clonotypes between healthy human individuals. Profiling relied on immunoSEQ multiplex PCR, and the TCRdb table lists in-frame clones only, not all of them. The repertoire has around 1.5 million clones, 95% to 99% of them found once; the top ten carry about 0.42%. V was clipped by 5 bases and J by 3 bases; unmatched bases: 5. The CDR3 totals 15 residues. Germline V gene data show CDR1 as SGHNT and CDR2 as YENEEA. The receptor's source is a man aged 25 to 40 in good health. This chain joins TRBV11-3 and TRBJ2-1; 9 bases are shared with TRBD1. Material: naive CD4+ T cells sorted from blood. Stated subset: CD45RA+ positively selected. CDR3 nucleotides: TGTGCCAGCAGCCCCGGACAGGGGAACTACAATGAGCAGTTCTTC. Protein sequence: CASSPGQGNYNEQFF.